This T cell receptor beta chain was identified during a study of T cell changes during pregnancy in multiple sclerosis. The CDR3 extends over 12 amino acids. CDR1 and CDR2 (germline): SGHNT, YYREEE (reference sequence). Between the trimmed V and J ends, which lost 1 base and 6 bases, there was a span of 8 bases. Profiled with immunoSEQ multiplex PCR; TCRdb holds only in-frame clones, not every one. The table lists about 38,000 clones, about 91% of them singletons. This sequence was found in a female donor with multiple sclerosis, enrolled in a pregnancy study. The material was CD8+ T cells from peripheral blood mononuclear cells, obtained after pregnancy. The chain links TRBV5-4 to TRBJ2-7, with a tentative D call TRBD2 (6 bases). CDR3 residues: CASSLSGVEQYF. The CDR3 DNA reads TGTGCCAGCAGCTTGTCGGGGGTCGAGCAGTACTTC.